A selection of T cell receptor beta chains follows, all from one sample in a study of blood T cell repertoires in COVID-19. Some clones are missing from TCRdb's copy, which holds only in-frame ones; the method was immunoSEQ multiplex PCR. Of hundreds of thousands of clones detected, around nine tenths appear once; the ten largest clones hold roughly 10%. Sample: PBMCs or T cells enriched from blood (not recorded which). The receptors were gathered from a woman younger than 45 who had recovered from COVID-19. CDR3s include the opening cysteine and the closing phenylalanine or tryptophan. A D gene is named only where the DNA matches it firmly. Size is stated for part of the rows, as once, few or many counts, or as a class when the clone is expanded.

abundance	d_gene	v_gene	j_gene	CDR3nt	CDR3aa
few	TRBD1	TRBV7-3	TRBJ2-7	TGTGCCAGCAGGTCGACCACAGGGGGCGACGAGCAGTACTTC	CASRSTTGGDEQYF
-	TRBD2	TRBV4-3	TRBJ2-1	TGCGCCAGCAGCCAAGATGACGGGAGGGACGGAAGGCAGTTCTTC	CASSQDDGRDGRQFF
-	-	TRBV30	TRBJ1-1	TGTGCCTGTGCGGGGTCGACCCCTGAAGCTTTCTTT	CACAGSTPEAFF
-	-	TRBV24-1	TRBJ2-7	TGTGCCACCAGTTTCTCGACAGGATCCTACGAGCAGTACTTC	CATSFSTGSYEQYF
few	TRBD2	TRBV4-3	TRBJ2-3	TGCGCCAGCAGCCAAGATCTAGCGGGAGGGCCCTCAGATACGCAGTATTTT	CASSQDLAGGPSDTQYF
-	TRBD2	TRBV19	TRBJ2-7	TGTGCCAGTAGTGCCGGGACTAGCGTAACGCACGAGCAGTACTTC	CASSAGTSVTHEQYF
-	TRBD1	TRBV28	TRBJ1-5	TGTGCCAGCAGTCAGGGGGCGCGGCCCCAGCATTTT	CASSQGARPQHF
once	-	TRBV7-9	TRBJ2-1	TGTGCCAGCAGCTTGGGACTGGACCTTTACAATGAGCAGTTCTTC	CASSLGLDLYNEQFF
-	-	TRBV7-9	TRBJ2-2	TGTGCCAGCAGCTTAAGTACAGCCGCCGGGGAGCTGTTTTTT	CASSLSTAAGELFF
-	TRBD2	TRBV5-1	TRBJ2-1	TGCGCCAGCAGCTTGGTAGCGGGAGGGATGAACAATGAGCAGTTCTTC	CASSLVAGGMNNEQFF
-	TRBD1	TRBV19	TRBJ2-7	TGTGCCAGTAGTTGGTCAGGGGGCCCCTACGAGCAGTACTTC	CASSWSGGPYEQYF
-	TRBD1	TRBV27	TRBJ1-6	TGTGCCAGCAGTTCCGGGACAGGGGGGAATAATTCACCCCTCCACTTT	CASSSGTGGNNSPLHF
-	TRBD2	TRBV6-6	TRBJ2-7	TGTGCCGGGCTAGCGGGAGGGACTCGCGAGCAGTACTTC	CAGLAGGTREQYF
-	-	TRBV10-3	TRBJ1-5	TGTGCCATCAGTGAGGGGCCGGATCAGCCCCAGCATTTT	CAISEGPDQPQHF
once	TRBD1	TRBV10-3	TRBJ2-1	TGTGCCATCAGTCCGGGACAGATCAATGAGCAGTTCTTC	CAISPGQINEQFF
-	TRBD2	TRBV5-1	TRBJ2-7	TGCGCCAGCAGCTTGACTAGCGTAGCCTACGAGCAGTACTTC	CASSLTSVAYEQYF
-	-	TRBV5-1	TRBJ2-3	TGCGCCAGCAGCTTGAGGGGGGGAGGCACCACAGATACGCAGTATTTT	CASSLRGGGTTDTQYF
-	-	TRBV5-1	TRBJ1-1	TGCGCCAGCAGCGGACACAGCGAGAACACTGAAGCTTTCTTT	CASSGHSENTEAFF
-	-	TRBV14	TRBJ1-4	TGTGCCAGCAGCTCCAGGGTGTCTTATGAAAAACTGTTTTTT	CASSSRVSYEKLFF
-	TRBD2	TRBV29-1	TRBJ2-1	TGCAGCGCCGCAAGGGAGGGGACTAGCGGCCCGGGGCAGTTCTTC	CSAAREGTSGPGQFF
once	TRBD2	TRBV5-4	TRBJ2-5	TGTGCCAGCAGCTTGGCCCGGGGGGAGTTTGAGACCCAGTACTTC	CASSLARGEFETQYF
-	-	TRBV7-2	TRBJ1-5	TGTGCCAGCAGCTCTCAGAGGACAGATAGCAATCAGCCCCAGCATTTT	CASSSQRTDSNQPQHF
-	-	TRBV5-6	TRBJ1-1	TGTGCCAGCAGCTTGGTGGGTTTCGTAGCCCCGAACACTGAAGCTTTCTTT	CASSLVGFVAPNTEAFF
-	-	TRBV27	TRBJ2-7	TGTGCCAGCAGTTTAAACAGCGGGTTCTCCTACGAGCAGTACTTC	CASSLNSGFSYEQYF
-	-	TRBV11-2	TRBJ1-1	TGTGCCAGCAGCTCCTCGGACAGAAACACTGAAGCTTTCTTT	CASSSSDRNTEAFF
-	TRBD2	TRBV7-2	TRBJ2-3	TGTGCCAGCAGCATAGCGGGAGGCGGCGATACGCAGTATTTT	CASSIAGGGDTQYF
-	-	TRBV5-1	TRBJ1-6	TGCGCCAGCAGCTGGGGGGGCTTGAATTCACCCCTCCACTTT	CASSWGGLNSPLHF
-	TRBD2	TRBV28	TRBJ2-7	TGTGCCAGCAGTCCCCCGCTAGCGGGACTCTCCGAGCAGTACTTC	CASSPPLAGLSEQYF
once	-	TRBV9	TRBJ1-2	TGTGCCAGCAGCGCTGACATAGACTATGGCTACACCTTC	CASSADIDYGYTF
-	TRBD2	TRBV27	TRBJ2-7	TGTGCCAGCAGGATCATAGCGGGAGATTCCTACGAGCAGTACTTC	CASRIIAGDSYEQYF
few	TRBD1	TRBV27	TRBJ1-4	TGTGCCAGCAGTTTGACAGGGGGCAAGGGTAATGAAAAACTGTTTTTT	CASSLTGGKGNEKLFF
-	TRBD1	TRBV29-1	TRBJ1-4	TGCAGCGTTATAAAGGGGGACAGAGGAACAACTAATGAAAAACTGTTTTTT	CSVIKGDRGTTNEKLFF
-	TRBD2	TRBV27	TRBJ2-5	TGTGCCAGCAGTCCCGGGACTAGTGGAGAGACCCAGTACTTC	CASSPGTSGETQYF
-	-	TRBV18	TRBJ2-7	TGTGCCAGCTCACCACCTAATCGTGGAGCGGCCTACGAGCAGTACTTC	CASSPPNRGAAYEQYF
-	-	TRBV6-1	TRBJ2-2	TGTGCCAGCCGCGGGGTCACCGGGGAGCTGTTTTTT	CASRGVTGELFF
few	TRBD2	TRBV4-2	TRBJ2-7	TGTGCCAGCAGCCAAGCAACTAGCGGGATGGTCTACGAGCAGTACTTC	CASSQATSGMVYEQYF
-	TRBD1	TRBV7-8	TRBJ1-2	TGTGCCAGCAGCCCAACACAGGGGGGTGGCTACACCTTC	CASSPTQGGGYTF
-	TRBD2	TRBV15	TRBJ2-1	TGTGCCACCAGCAGACTAGCGGGAGGATCTTACAATGAGCAGTTCTTC	CATSRLAGGSYNEQFF
-	-	TRBV5-5	TRBJ2-1	TGTGCCAGCAGCTTGGGCGGGACAGAAATCCATAATGAGCAGTTCTTC	CASSLGGTEIHNEQFF
-	TRBD2	TRBV9	TRBJ2-7	TGTGCCAGCAGCGTTAGCGGGATGAGCTCCTACGAGCAGTACTTC	CASSVSGMSSYEQYF
-	-	TRBV25-1	TRBJ1-1	TGTGCCAGCAGTGAAAAGTTGGAGGACACTGAAGCTTTCTTT	CASSEKLEDTEAFF
-	TRBD2	TRBV6-4	TRBJ2-1	TGTGCCAGCAGTGGTCGGACTAGCGGGAGAGCCGGCCATGAGCAGTTCTTC	CASSGRTSGRAGHEQFF
-	TRBD1	TRBV18	TRBJ2-1	TGTGCCAGCTCACCACTAGGGACAGACAGCTCCTACAATGAGCAGTTCTTC	CASSPLGTDSSYNEQFF
-	TRBD2	TRBV11-2	TRBJ2-7	TGTGCCAGCAGCTGGACTAGCGGGAGTAGTTACGAGCAGTACTTC	CASSWTSGSSYEQYF
-	-	TRBV9	TRBJ2-2	TGTGCCAGCAGCGTAGCGGGGGCGAACACCGGGGAGCTGTTTTTT	CASSVAGANTGELFF
-	-	TRBV4-3	TRBJ1-2	TGCGCCAGCAGCCAATCGACAGACTATGGCTACACCTTC	CASSQSTDYGYTF
-	TRBD1	TRBV2	TRBJ1-5	TGTGCCAGCCGCAGGACAGGGGGAAATCAGCCCCAGCATTTT	CASRRTGGNQPQHF
-	-	TRBV19	TRBJ1-2	TGTGCCAGTAGTATAGTGGGGGTTTTGGGGGCAGACTCCGCTGGAGACACCTTC	CASSIVGVLGADSAGDTF
-	TRBD1	TRBV19	TRBJ2-7	TGTGCCAGTAGCAAGGGACAGGGGACCTACGAGCAGTACTTC	CASSKGQGTYEQYF
-	TRBD1	TRBV7-2	TRBJ2-5	TGTGCCAGCAGCACAGCCCCGGGACAGGGAAAAGAGACCCAGTACTTC	CASSTAPGQGKETQYF
-	TRBD1	TRBV6-1	TRBJ2-7	TGTGCCAGCAGTGACCCGGGACAGGGAAGCTACGAGCAGTACTTC	CASSDPGQGSYEQYF